This TCR beta chain derives from a study of T cell responses to AZD1222 COVID-19 vaccine. The study's findings and limits: White British people made up most donors, females outnumbered males, and clonal diversity was possibly underestimated.

Germline values: CDR1 LNHDA, CDR2 SQIVND (reference sequence). CDR3 length: 17 residues. V was shortened by 2 bases and J by 5 bases, with 16 bases between the two germline ends. On this clone: Its antigen is not known.

Here immunoSEQ multiplex PCR was the method, and the copy in TCRdb shows in-frame clones only, minus some. The data hold more than 100,000 clones, with roughly 90% observed a single time. This specimen consisted of peripheral blood, obtained on day 0 of AZD1222 vaccination. This receptor was obtained from an adult in good health. The chain combines TRBV19 with TRBJ1-6; D is perhaps TRBD1 (5 bases). CDR3 residues: CASSIRAGIPDNSPLHF. The CDR3, as DNA: TGTGCCAGTAGTATAAGGGCAGGGATCCCTGATAATTCACCCCTCCACTTT.